The clone carrying this T cell receptor (beta chain) showed up just a few times. The germline CDR1 and CDR2 sequences are MGHDK and SYGVNS. This CDR3 spans 11 amino acids. Trimming took 3 bases from V and 12 from J, leaving 6 bases between them. These data are taken from a study of T cell changes during pregnancy in multiple sclerosis. This table comes from immunoSEQ multiplex PCR, and its TCRdb copy is limited to in-frame clones, with some not included. The table shows 40,000 to 55,000 clones, with 85% to 90% occurring only once. The chain combines TRBV25-1 with TRBJ1-6; D is ambiguous. This clonotype originated in a female donor in good health, enrolled as a control in a pregnancy study. The sequences come from peripheral blood, collected in the first trimester of pregnancy. The CDR3 DNA sequence: TGTGCCAGCAGTGAGGGAGGACCCCTCCACTTT. It yields the protein CASSEGGPLHF.